The 20 T cell receptor beta chains listed next were all sequenced from one sample in a study of OX40 agonist ivuxolimab in advanced cancers. The protocol was immunoSEQ multiplex PCR, while the TCRdb copy is restricted to in-frame clones and leaves out a portion. The sample shows about 58,000 clones, around 83% of them seen only once. The material was CD4+ or CD8+ T cells sorted from blood, obtained in a trial of the OX40 agonist ivuxolimab. Every receptor here comes from an adult with an advanced solid tumor such as melanoma, head and neck, liver or kidney cancer.

This sequence joins TRBV2 and TRBJ2-3, with a tentative D call TRBD2 (5 bases). This CDR3 is 15 amino acids long. Trimming left V 2 bases short and J 0 bases short, with 9 bases between. The germline V gene has CDR1 SNHLY and CDR2 FYNNEI. DNA for the CDR3: TGTGCCAGCAGTGAACAAGGACTTAGCACAGATACGCAGTATTTT. This encodes CASSEQGLSTDTQYF. Full variable domain (remainder filled in from reference TRBV2 and TRBJ2-3): EPEVTQTPSHQVTQMGQEVILRCVPISNHLYFYWYRQILGQKVEFLVSFYNNEISEKSEIFDDQFSVERPDGSNFTLKIRSTKLEDSAMYFCASSEQGLSTDTQYFGPGTRLTVL.

The chain links TRBV7-2 to TRBJ2-2, with 7 bases that match TRBD1. CDR3 length: 16 residues. Germline V lookup: CDR1 SGHTA, CDR2 FQGNSA. Losses at the gene ends were 5 bases for V and 4 bases for J; bases not matched to a gene: 10. CDR3 loop: CASSRQQGSGTGELFF. The DNA of the CDR3 is TGTGCCAGCAGCCGGCAACAGGGGTCGGGCACCGGGGAGCTGTTTTTT.

The chain is built from TRBV10-3 and TRBJ2-7; the D is unclear. Germline loops: CDR1 ENHRY, CDR2 SYGVKD. Trimming pared 0 bases from V and 0 bases from J, leaving 3 bases between. This CDR3 spans 13 amino acids. CDR3 DNA sequence: TGTGCCATCAGTGAGTCGAACTCCTACGAGCAGTACTTC. Translation gives CAISESNSYEQYF.

The chain carries TRBV7-8 and TRBJ2-7; TRBD1 matches at 9 bases. With V trimmed by 1 base and J by 2 bases, 3 bases remained unmatched. Germline CDR1 is SGHVS and CDR2 is FQNEAQ. CDR3 length: 15 amino acids. The CDR3 DNA reads as TGTGCCAGCAGCTTAGGCGGACAGGGGACCTACGAGCAGTACTTC. This gives the protein CASSLGGQGTYEQYF.

The V gene is TRBV7-6, the J gene TRBJ1-6; 8 bases align to TRBD1. The CDR3 contains 15 residues. With 4 bases clipped from V and 7 bases from J, the junction kept 6 bases outside the gene matches. Per the germline V gene, CDR1 is SGHVS and CDR2 is FNYEAQ. CDR3 sequence reads: CASSYRTGPNSPLHF. The CDR3 DNA sequence: TGTGCCAGCAGCTACCGGACAGGGCCAAATTCACCCCTCCACTTT.

This clone was counted a single time. J is TRBJ2-1 and V is TRBV27; TRBD2 is a possible D gene (6 bases). Trimming left V 8 bases short and J 2 bases short, with 13 bases between. The CDR3 contains 14 residues. Germline V gene data show CDR1 as MNHEY and CDR2 as SMNVEV (reference sequence). CDR3 sequence reads: CASAAGRPYNEQFF. The CDR3 nucleotides are TGTGCCAGCGCTGCGGGGCGGCCCTACAATGAGCAGTTCTTC.

V and J are TRBV5-6 and TRBJ1-3; a possible D gene is TRBD1 (5 bases). Germline-derived CDR1 and CDR2 are SGHDT and YYEEEE. Trimming removed 5 bases from V and 4 bases from J, with 13 bases in between. The CDR3 totals 14 residues. As DNA, the CDR3 is TGTGCCAGCAGAAAGGGCCCAGGGGGAAACACCATATATTTT. Translated, it gives CASRKGPGGNTIYF. Full variable domain (rest looked up from reference TRBV5-6 and TRBJ1-3): DAGVTQSPTHLIKTRGQQVTLRCSPKSGHDTVSWYQQALGQGPQFIFQYYEEEERQRGNFPDRFSGHQFPNYSSELNVNALLLGDSALYLCASRKGPGGNTIYFGEGSWLTVV.

This clone was observed a handful of times. This rearrangement joins TRBV5-1 to TRBJ1-2; D possibly corresponds to TRBD1 (6 bases). V was pared by 2 bases and J by 1 base, with 12 bases between. CDR1 and CDR2 from the germline V gene are SGHRS and YFSETQ. The CDR3 is 15 amino acids. CDR3 sequence (DNA): TGCGCCAGCAGCTTAGGGGTACAGGGTAACTATGGCTACACCTTC. Its protein is CASSLGVQGNYGYTF.

V is TRBV7-2 and J is TRBJ2-7, with TRBD2 matching over 12 bases. The CDR3 is 18 amino acids. Per the germline V gene, CDR1 is SGHTA and CDR2 is FQGNSA. The trim removed 1 base at V and 3 bases at J, leaving 10 bases unmatched. CDR3 sequence reads: CASSLVSLAGGEFYEQYF. The DNA of the CDR3 is TGTGCCAGCAGCTTAGTGTCACTAGCGGGGGGCGAGTTCTACGAGCAGTACTTC.

The V gene is TRBV19, the J gene TRBJ2-7; D gene uncertain. The V gene's germline CDR1 is LNHDA and CDR2 SQIVND (reference sequence). Trimming removed 4 bases from V and 3 bases from J, with 4 bases in between. The CDR3 runs to 11 residues. The CDR3 bases are TGTGCCAGTAGTACTGGCTACGAGCAGTACTTC. Protein: CASSTGYEQYF.

The chain links TRBV9 to TRBJ2-5; D is ambiguous. Trimming stripped 3 bases from V and 5 bases from J, with 14 bases between. Germline V gives CDR1 SGDLS, CDR2 YYNGEE. The CDR3 extends over 14 amino acids. The CDR3 loop is CASSATQSSETQYF. The DNA of the CDR3 is TGTGCCAGCAGCGCCACTCAGAGTTCGGAGACCCAGTACTTC.

V and J are TRBV18 and TRBJ2-5; 8 nucleotides align to TRBD1. Per the germline V gene, CDR1 is KGHSH and CDR2 is LQKENI. The CDR3 contains 13 residues. V lost 5 bases, J lost 5 bases, and 4 bases stayed unmatched. The CDR3 sequence: CASSSRQGETQYF. The CDR3 DNA reads TGTGCCAGCTCATCTAGACAGGGGGAGACCCAGTACTTC.

This sequence joins TRBV2 and TRBJ1-3; 9 bases match TRBD1. After removal of 8 bases from V and 2 bases from J, the junction contained 7 bases not matched to a gene. CDR1 is SNHLY and CDR2 is FYNNEI in the germline V gene. The CDR3 totals 15 residues. The DNA of the CDR3 is TGTGCCAGCTCGACACAGGGGGCACCTGGAAACACCATATATTTT. Protein sequence: CASSTQGAPGNTIYF.

The chain combines TRBV4-1 with TRBJ1-2; no definite D call. The CDR3 totals 19 residues. From germline, CDR1 is MGHRA and CDR2 YSYEKL. Trimming took 2 bases from V and 0 from J, leaving 22 bases between them. The DNA of the CDR3 is TGCGCCAGCAGCCAATTTGACGTTTGGGGTATGGGTACTAACTATGGCTACACCTTC. Amino acids: CASSQFDVWGMGTNYGYTF.

The V gene is TRBV19, the J gene TRBJ1-2, with 9 positions matching TRBD1. The trim removed 9 bases at V and 2 bases at J, leaving 7 bases unmatched. This CDR3 is 14 amino acids long. The germline CDR1 and CDR2 sequences are LNHDA and SQIVND (reference sequence). DNA of the CDR3: TGTGCCAGCCATCGGGACAGGGCCAACTATGGCTACACCTTC. It yields the protein CASHRDRANYGYTF.

V is TRBV5-1 and J is TRBJ1-1; TRBD1 aligns across 7 bases. The ends lost 3 bases at V and 1 base at J; junction bases unmatched: 9. Germline loops: CDR1 SGHRS, CDR2 YFSETQ. This CDR3 contains 16 residues. CDR3 protein: CASSSGDSRRNTEAFF. The CDR3 DNA reads as TGCGCCAGCAGCTCGGGGGACAGCCGACGGAACACTGAAGCTTTCTTT.

V and J are TRBV18 and TRBJ1-1; TRBD1 matches 8 bases. The CDR3 contains 19 residues. The germline gives CDR1 KGHSH, CDR2 LQKENI. V shed 4 bases, J shed 1 base, and the junction held 17 bases outside the gene matches. The CDR3 sequence: CASSQLTPGQVPQNTEAFF. The DNA for the CDR3 is TGTGCCAGCTCACAACTTACCCCGGGACAGGTGCCTCAGAACACTGAAGCTTTCTTT.

The chain uses TRBV7-2 and TRBJ2-2; D unclear. This CDR3 has 15 amino acids. V gave up 1 base and J gave up 0 bases, with 6 bases separating them. The germline V gene has CDR1 SGHTA and CDR2 FQGNSA. As DNA, the CDR3 is TGTGCCAGCAGCTTAGTCAGAGCGAACACCGGGGAGCTGTTTTTT. It yields the protein CASSLVRANTGELFF.

The chain uses TRBV11-3 and TRBJ2-1; the match to TRBD2 covers 10 bases. The trim removed 5 bases at V and 7 bases at J, leaving 14 bases unmatched. Germline CDR1 SGHNT, CDR2 YENEEA. This CDR3 contains 17 residues. The CDR3 bases are TGTGCCAGCAGCCCATGGGGTAGCGGGGGGCCCAGGAATGAGCAGTTCTTC. It is translated as CASSPWGSGGPRNEQFF.

This chain links TRBV6-5 with TRBJ2-7, with 9 nucleotides matching TRBD1. This CDR3 spans 14 amino acids. The ends lost 8 bases at V and 3 bases at J; junction bases unmatched: 8. Germline-derived CDR1 and CDR2 are MNHEY and SVGAGI. This chain's CDR3 is CASSPGTGSYEQYF. CDR3 nucleotides: TGTGCCAGCTCACCGGGGACAGGGAGCTACGAGCAGTACTTC.